This T cell receptor (beta chain) comes out of a study of cytomegalovirus exposure and HLA in healthy donors (dated by TCRdb to about 2017). Context from the whole study: According to an earlier analysis of 550 to 750 of the donors, about 190 million T cells yielded over 90 million unique TCR beta sequences and about 300 Gb of sequence data. An early release covering about 600 HLA-typed donors comprised 250 to 350 gigabases of sequencing data and approximately 80 million unique TCR sequences. Of the 398 genotyped donors, 75% to 85% were placed in the genetic ancestry cluster associated with self-reported Caucasian donors. The aim of the study was to test whether cataloging public T cell receptors could identify signatures of past pathogen exposure. The study profiled the T cell repertoires of 550 to 700 subjects by immunosequencing and related them to cytomegalovirus serostatus. In addition to the first cohort of around 670 subjects, a separate validation cohort of 120 different subjects was used. To predict cytomegalovirus infection status, the study brought together high-throughput TCR immunosequencing, statistical association of individual TCRs with disease status, and machine learning. A later analysis re-analyzed previously published TCR beta repertoires from roughly 630 donors and added high-resolution HLA genotyping to study TCR occurrence patterns. In the later analysis, no new phenotypic data were used to find candidate immune exposures; instead, reliance was placed on TCR beta sequences and their occurrence across donors. An earlier analysis of fewer than 750 of the donors used high-throughput TCR beta sequencing to judge whether each TCR beta V gene segment behaved as functional or pseudogenic. Donor age, sex, ethnicity and CMV serostatus were compiled alongside the repertoire data. A later genetic analysis used genome-wide SNP genotypes for about three fifths of the 666 donors, treating that subset as a discovery cohort. Every repertoire in the discovery cohort had been generated on one and the same sequencing platform. Both class I and class II loci were covered by HLA typing, at four-digit resolution. The number of donors typed differed by locus, with about 629-640 for A, B, C, DRB1 and DQB1, roughly 520 for DQA1, nearly 610 for DPA1, and some 470 for DPB1. Roughly five DR-DQ haplotypes were handled as single units for association and clustering because linkage in the cohort was strong. On average, approximately 250,000 unique TCR beta nucleotide sequences were sequenced per donor among some 430 genotyped donors of the cohort, with roughly 20% of those sequences being non-productive.

Note on this clone: No cognate antigen has been identified for it. Per-base quality was not reported, and no clone a single base away is much larger than it.

The full study reports these points: Strong co-occurrence of HLA alleles, especially DR and DQ, made assigning TCR associations to individual alleles difficult. An association between a missense DCLRE1C variant and V-gene and J-gene trimming of TCR beta chains was found in a later genetic analysis and replicated in an independent cohort. A cluster of highly shared sequence variants was judged likely to be a technical artifact of the sequencing pipeline. In a later analysis, several top co-occurrence clusters were reported to appear linked to parvovirus B19, influenza, CMV and Epstein-Barr virus. The authors suggested that the approach could potentially be extended to other disease states and immunological phenotypes. According to a later genetic analysis, donors in an Asian-associated ancestry cluster had fewer N-insertions in productive TCRs than the approximately 630-donor mean. In a later analysis, TCR association rates were found to vary across HLA loci, with the most associated TCRs seen for DRB1 alleles and the fewest for HLA-C alleles. The presence/absence analyses assumed that sequencing depth was roughly uniform across donors, and that assumption may not be true. A further reported finding was that TCR beta sequences accurately predicted the HLA-A and HLA-B alleles for most subjects in the first cohort. HLA typing was unavailable for some donors at each locus, so association tests used only the typed subset. The cohort was sequenced for TCR beta chains only, and without alpha or paired-chain data the features that could be detected were limited. In vitro tests confirmed that a few of the cytomegalovirus-associated TCR beta chains recognize cytomegalovirus antigens. Some IMGT-functional V segments, including TRBV6-2 and TRBV6-3, could not be distinguished by the 87-base-pair reads and were therefore excluded. The only immune exposure information available for the cohort was CMV serostatus. Correlated functional status among segregating V segments might be attributable to linkage disequilibrium, but an unknown experimental factor could not be ruled out. In a later analysis, HLA-associated TCR beta chains showed more clonal expansion and lower generation probabilities than non-associated chains that were equally common. The study listed over 150 TCR beta chains as associated with cytomegalovirus. In a later analysis, most CMV-associated TCR beta chains were found to appear HLA-restricted, with HLA associations seemingly driven largely by CMV exposure. Broadly in line with IMGT annotations, most TCR beta V segments showed up in productive rearrangements about 87% or about 30% of the time in an earlier analysis of 450 to 600 of the donors. Specific HLA alleles were associated with 15,000 to 20,000 TCR beta sequences at a false discovery rate of 0.05 in a later analysis. The classifier was reported to diagnose cytomegalovirus status with high specificity and sensitivity in both the original cohort and the validation cohort. Across donors, most TCR sequences were observed very rarely, whereas some public TCRs were present in many individuals. Because counts were too low, about 18 rarely observed V segments, including chromosome 9 orphons, were left out of the earlier analysis of about 620 of the donors.

In total, roughly 710 healthy bone marrow donors made up the cohort. Cohort members were all nominally healthy when sampled, although unrecorded immune exposures were likely present. The donor tested CMV seronegative, placing the donor among the 300 to 400 seronegative members of the cohort. Every donor gave a peripheral blood sample, and the peripheral blood mononuclear cells from that sample were used for TCR beta sequencing. Genomic DNA extraction from the blood cell samples was performed with the Qiagen DNeasy Blood Extraction Kit. According to the germline V gene, CDR1 reads MDHEN and CDR2 reads SYDVKM. The CDR3, cysteine through phenylalanine, is 14 amino acids long. Of the read, only the CDR3 DNA is kept; its 42 bases are in frame from base 1. From V the trimming removes 5 bases and from J it removes 6 bases, while the gene matches leave 6 bases of the junction unaccounted for. The library was built by means of the immunoSEQ multiplex PCR assay. A mixture of 60 forward primers for TCR Vbeta segments and 13 reverse primers for TCR Jbeta segments was used in the multiplex PCR. A multiplex PCR assay on genomic DNA amplified the CDR3 region of rearranged TCR beta genes. On the Illumina HiSeq System, the amplified TCR beta libraries were sequenced as 87-base-pair reads. The source study handled its data this way. Across the roughly 600 repertoires, a later analysis counted 75 million to 90 million unique TCR beta chains, about 10 million of which were shared by at least two donors. Raw reads were error-corrected and collapsed into unique sequences with a nearest-neighbor algorithm that merged closely related sequences to remove PCR and sequencing errors. CDR3 sequences were aligned to IMGT reference sequences to assign V, D and J gene segments. For a sequence to be retained, at least a six-nucleotide match to both a V gene segment and a J gene segment was required. Rearrangements were called productive when the CDR3 lacked stop codons and stayed in frame with V and J; all others were non-productive. Following IMGT convention, CDR3 was defined as the stretch from the second conserved V-encoded cysteine up to the conserved J-encoded phenylalanine. In an earlier analysis of more than 550 of the donors, sequences lacking an unambiguous match to a single V gene segment were excluded. In an earlier analysis of roughly 600 of the donors, a V segment was called functional when productive rearrangements were above 56.7%, and segregating when the standard deviation between donors exceeded 5%. A statistical classification framework was built for diagnosing cytomegalovirus status from the catalog of TCR beta chain sequences. V and J gene assignment, in a later analysis, came from comparing TCR nucleotide sequences with IMGT/GENE-DB human TR gene sequences. The TCRdist pipeline was used in a later analysis to assign CDR3 sequences and most-parsimonious VDJ recombination scenarios. In a later analysis, each TCR beta chain was defined by its CDR3 amino acid sequence together with its V-gene family, and reads without a unique V-gene family were excluded. As a way to deal with suspected cross-contamination and a sequencing artifact, a later analysis dropped under 600 nucleotide sequences that were highly shared and had low generation probability. For each public chain, a later analysis derived a clonal expansion index from normalized ranks of inferred template counts within each repertoire. In a later analysis, generation probabilities were computed using a VDJ recombination model fitted to out-of-frame rearrangements, and the results were checked against IGoR. In a later analysis, TCR-TCR, TCR-HLA and TCR-CMV co-occurrence was scored with hypergeometric tests, and a repertoire-size bias correction was applied to TCR pairs. To estimate false discovery rates, a later analysis permuted the HLA or CMV assignments 20 times. In a later analysis, co-occurring TCRs were grouped with DBSCAN, and TCRdist sequence similarity was added when clustering was performed within HLA-allele-positive subsets. Repertoires with fewer than 30,000 or more than 120,000 public chains, plus five repertoires with anomalous nucleotide sharing, were excluded from co-occurrence clustering. What TCRdb holds here is the immuneACCESS table cut down to in-frame rearrangements. Part of the clones is not present; checked against another copy, under half of the missing clones reflect an unresolved V gene, and the others are unexplained. V and J calls plus clone size are reproduced from that table; the DNA served to infer D and trimming. In all, the sample holds some 98,000 clones, and roughly 80% of those were seen once. The ten largest clones capture roughly 7.7% of the sample.

Sequencing was carried out using PBMCs. Recombination linked TRBV28 to TRBJ1-2, with 10 bases in between that match TRBD1. This TCR came from a female donor in good health and CMV-seronegative. The sequenced DNA: TGTGCCAGCAGTCTGACAGGGGGCGCGCATGGCTACACCTTC. It translates as CASSLTGGAHGYTF.